This T cell receptor (beta chain) was retrieved from a study of blood T cell repertoires in COVID-19 (TCRdb year 2020). Looking at the study overall: The collaborator samples originated in the United States, Italy and Spain and spanned the acute and convalescent phases of COVID-19. The material from the prospective study consisted of cDNA or gDNA derived from T cells, B-cell-depleted T cells, or PBMCs. Deeply sampled blood TCRbeta repertoires from subjects exposed to, actively infected with, or recovered from COVID-19 were included in the dataset. The repertoires were released in a freely available public database meant as a resource for research on the immune response to SARS-CoV-2. The samples were drawn from the first 160 participants of the ongoing ImmuneRACE study and from over a thousand subjects provided by 6 global collaborators. Nearly every sample came with metadata listing a de-identified subject ID, COVID-19 status, age in years and sex. Where HLA class I and class II types were available, the types were taken from metadata supplied by the sample provider, not from assay-based typing. The full study reports these points: How much clinical and demographic metadata was included differed by source and by participant, and the metadata was provided uncurated.

Each collaborating institution followed its own protocols to collect whole blood in K2EDTA tubes. For TCRbeta analysis, collaborators shipped samples as frozen whole blood, isolated PBMCs, or DNA extracted from either of those sample types. The CDR3 numbers 21 residues from cysteine through phenylalanine. The sequence is cut down to CDR3 DNA, 63 bases in frame from base 1. For CDR1 and CDR2, the germline V gene (reference sequence) lists MNHEY and SMNVEV. After removal of 4 bases from V and 2 bases from J, the junction retains 20 bases not matched to a gene. As concerns this clone: It has no known antigen specificity. Base qualities are not provided; no much larger clone lies one nucleotide away.

TCRbeta CDR3 regions were amplified from genomic DNA by means of the immunoSEQ Assay, a bias-controlled multiplex PCR. Per the original workflow: The number of nucleated cells in each sample was estimated from the amplification of reference gene primers within the assay. To quantify the absolute abundance of each unique TCRbeta CDR3 rearrangement, sequence reads were collapsed and filtered. Productive Simpson clonality was computed per sample as the square root of Simpson's diversity index over productive rearrangements. TCRdb limited this immuneACCESS table to in-frame rearrangements with V and J called. A share of clones is missing; checked studies link under half to unresolved V genes, and the rest is unexplained. V and J calls and clone size are copied from that table; D and trimming were computed from the DNA. Recorded for this sample are 55,000 or so clones; about nine tenths of them occurred a single time. Of the sample, over 6.5% is held by the ten largest clones.

Sequencing was carried out using peripheral blood. This receptor was obtained from a man in his 60s with active COVID-19. Recombination linked TRBV27 to TRBJ2-1; TRBD1 lines up with 10 middle nucleotides. CDR3 sequence: CASSSLPGQGRLATTYNEQFF. At the DNA level, the sequence is TGTGCCAGCAGTTCCCTCCCGGGACAGGGGCGACTAGCGACGACCTACAATGAGCAGTTCTTC.